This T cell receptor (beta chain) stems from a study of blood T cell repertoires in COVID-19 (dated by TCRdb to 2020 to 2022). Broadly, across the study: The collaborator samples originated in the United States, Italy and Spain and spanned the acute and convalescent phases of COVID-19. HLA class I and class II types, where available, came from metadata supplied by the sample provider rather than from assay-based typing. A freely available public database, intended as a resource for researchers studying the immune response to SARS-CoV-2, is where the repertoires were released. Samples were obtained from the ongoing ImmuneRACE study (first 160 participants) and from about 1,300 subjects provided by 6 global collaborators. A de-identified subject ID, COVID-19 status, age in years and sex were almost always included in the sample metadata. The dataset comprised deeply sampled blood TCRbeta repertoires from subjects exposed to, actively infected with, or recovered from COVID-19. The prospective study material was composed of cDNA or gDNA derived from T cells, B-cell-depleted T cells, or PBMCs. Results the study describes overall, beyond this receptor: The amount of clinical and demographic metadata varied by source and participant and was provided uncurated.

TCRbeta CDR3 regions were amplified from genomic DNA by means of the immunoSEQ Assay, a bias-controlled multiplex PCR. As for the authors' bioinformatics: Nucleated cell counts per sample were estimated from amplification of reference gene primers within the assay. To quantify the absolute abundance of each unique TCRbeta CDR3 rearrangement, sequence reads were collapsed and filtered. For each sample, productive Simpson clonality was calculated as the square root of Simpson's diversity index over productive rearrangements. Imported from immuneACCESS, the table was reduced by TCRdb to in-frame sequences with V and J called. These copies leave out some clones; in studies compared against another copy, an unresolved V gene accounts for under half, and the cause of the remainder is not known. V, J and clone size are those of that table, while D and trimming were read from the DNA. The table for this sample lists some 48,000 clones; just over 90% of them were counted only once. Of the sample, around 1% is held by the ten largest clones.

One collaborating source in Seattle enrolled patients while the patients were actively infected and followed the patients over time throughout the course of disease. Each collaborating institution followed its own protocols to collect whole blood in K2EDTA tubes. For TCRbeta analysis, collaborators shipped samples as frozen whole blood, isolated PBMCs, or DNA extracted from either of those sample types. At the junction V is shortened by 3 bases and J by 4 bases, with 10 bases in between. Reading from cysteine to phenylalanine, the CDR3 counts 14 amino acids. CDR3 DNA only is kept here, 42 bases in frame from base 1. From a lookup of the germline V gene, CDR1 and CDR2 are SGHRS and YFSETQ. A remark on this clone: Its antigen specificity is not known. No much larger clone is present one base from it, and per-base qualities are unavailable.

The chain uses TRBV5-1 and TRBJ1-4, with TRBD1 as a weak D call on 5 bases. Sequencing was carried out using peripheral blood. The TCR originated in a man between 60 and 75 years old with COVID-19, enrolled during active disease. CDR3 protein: CASSSTENNEKLFF. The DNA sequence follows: TGCGCCAGCAGCTCGACAGAGAATAATGAAAAACTGTTTTTT.